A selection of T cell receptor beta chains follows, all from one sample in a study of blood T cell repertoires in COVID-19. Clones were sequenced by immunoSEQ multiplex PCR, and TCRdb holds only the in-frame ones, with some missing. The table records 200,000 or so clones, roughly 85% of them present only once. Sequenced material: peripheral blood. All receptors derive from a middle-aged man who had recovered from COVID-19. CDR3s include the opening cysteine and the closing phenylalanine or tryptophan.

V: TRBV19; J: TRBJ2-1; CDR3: CASTAAVGGRAYNEQFF
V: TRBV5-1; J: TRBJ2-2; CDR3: CASSSLTGPGTGELFF
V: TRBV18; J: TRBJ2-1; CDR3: CASSPLPGQSNEQFF
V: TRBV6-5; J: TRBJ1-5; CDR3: CASTPRRGNQPQHF
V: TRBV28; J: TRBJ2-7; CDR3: CASRSSTGMSYEQYF
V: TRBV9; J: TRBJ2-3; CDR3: CASSVSAGGEADTQYF
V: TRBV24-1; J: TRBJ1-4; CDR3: CATSDGGTGNEKLFF
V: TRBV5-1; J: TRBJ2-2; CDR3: CASSLLGNTGELFF
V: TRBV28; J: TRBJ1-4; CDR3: CASSVGTGGNFEKLFF
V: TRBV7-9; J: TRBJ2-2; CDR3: CASSLVRGNIPTGELFF
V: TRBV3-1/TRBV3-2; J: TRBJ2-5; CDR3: CASSRKGTSGLETQYF
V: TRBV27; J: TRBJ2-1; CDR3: CASSLLVGGYNEQFF
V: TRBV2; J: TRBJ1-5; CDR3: CASSLQGVTNQPQHF
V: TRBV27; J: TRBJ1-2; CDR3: CASSRGQEPYGYTF
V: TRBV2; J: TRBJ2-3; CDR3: CASSVTPNTQYF
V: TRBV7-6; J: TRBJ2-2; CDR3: CASSSGVGGRSETGELFF
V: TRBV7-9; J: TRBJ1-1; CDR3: CASSLLGQDPAFF
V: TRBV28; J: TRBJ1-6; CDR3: CASSLGGTGASPLHF
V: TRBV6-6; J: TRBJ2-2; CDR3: CASSLKTSGDTGELFF
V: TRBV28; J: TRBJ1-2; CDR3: CASSEQVSGYTF
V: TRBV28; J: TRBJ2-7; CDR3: CASGTPGTLRREQYF
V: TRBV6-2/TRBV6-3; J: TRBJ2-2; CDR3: CASSYSRGRTGELFF
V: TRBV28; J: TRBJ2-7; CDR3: CASSGLAGAKSSYEQYF
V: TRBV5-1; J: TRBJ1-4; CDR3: CASSRKGQGATNEKLFF
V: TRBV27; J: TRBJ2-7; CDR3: CASSRVGGSYEQYF
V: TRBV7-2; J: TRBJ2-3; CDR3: CASSFTGVTDTQYF
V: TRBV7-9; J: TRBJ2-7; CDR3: CASSKREGEQYF
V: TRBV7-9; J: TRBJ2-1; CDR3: CASSPIWGRDNEQFF
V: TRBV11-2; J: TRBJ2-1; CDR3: CASSLDGWTSGYGEQFF
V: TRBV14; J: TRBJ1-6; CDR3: CASSRVRDNSPLHF
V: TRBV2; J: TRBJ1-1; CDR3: CATIHRGLNTEAFF
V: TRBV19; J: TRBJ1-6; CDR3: CASRGQGEGSPLHF
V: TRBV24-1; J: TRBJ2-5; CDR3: CATSNRMGGQETQYF
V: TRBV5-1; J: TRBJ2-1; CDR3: CASSQDLAGALYNEQFF
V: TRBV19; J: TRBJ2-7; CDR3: CASKKQTGAGEQYF
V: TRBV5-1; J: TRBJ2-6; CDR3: CASSRGHSSGANVLTF
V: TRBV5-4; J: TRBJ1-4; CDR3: CASSLQARANEKLFF
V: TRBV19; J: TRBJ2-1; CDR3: CASSTPVGALSSNEQFF
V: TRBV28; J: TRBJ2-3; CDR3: CASSSSTSSNTDTQYF
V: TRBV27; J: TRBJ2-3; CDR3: CASSYSGTSVPDTQYF
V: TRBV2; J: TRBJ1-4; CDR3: CASGGQNEKLFF
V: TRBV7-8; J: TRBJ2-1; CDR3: CASSFLGGYNEQFF
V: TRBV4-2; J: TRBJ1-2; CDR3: CASSQDRGNGYTF
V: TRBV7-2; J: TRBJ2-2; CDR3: CASSEPGQHTGELFF
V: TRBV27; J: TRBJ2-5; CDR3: CASSPSGSPGETQYF
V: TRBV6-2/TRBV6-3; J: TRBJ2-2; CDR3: CASRPSGRTDTGELFF
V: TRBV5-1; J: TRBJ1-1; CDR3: CASSLDRASTEAFF
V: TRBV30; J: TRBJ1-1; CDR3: CAWRSVPFRTEAFF
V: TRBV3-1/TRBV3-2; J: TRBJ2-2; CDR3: CASSQDMVAGRTGELFF
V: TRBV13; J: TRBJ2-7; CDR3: CASSLVYGSGRAQEQYF
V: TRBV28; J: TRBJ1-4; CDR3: CASRRFTEINEKLFF
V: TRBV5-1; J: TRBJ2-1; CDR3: CASSSITSSSNEQFF
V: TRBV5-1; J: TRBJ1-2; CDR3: CASSPRTGGEDGYTF
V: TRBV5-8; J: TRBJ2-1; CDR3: CASSLQGNPYNEQFF
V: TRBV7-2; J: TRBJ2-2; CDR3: CASSLSGSGELFF
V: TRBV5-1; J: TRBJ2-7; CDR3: CASSLAVGGVEQYF
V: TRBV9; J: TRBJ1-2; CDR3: CASSQVNYGYTF
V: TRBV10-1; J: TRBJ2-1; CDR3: CASSEFTGGRGGEQFF
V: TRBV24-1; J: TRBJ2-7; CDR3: CATSDWTGSSYEQYF
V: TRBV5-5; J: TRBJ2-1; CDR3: CASSLDGMTSNEQFF